Sequencing of this TCR beta chain was carried out in a study of vaccination and CD4 T cells after COVID-19. Study overall: Post-COVID draws came a median roughly 97 days after diagnosis (range 35 to 161).

Germline V lookup: CDR1 SEHNR, CDR2 FQNEAQ (reference sequence). The CDR3 runs 15 residues. V lost 0 bases and J lost 8, with 16 bases in between. Treatment specified: approximately 9-day PBMC culture with coronavirus spike peptide pools or control peptides (ViraFEST assay). Following expansion of antigen-specific T cells with peptide pools, ViraFEST then sequenced TCRs. A half-volume replacement of the medium with fresh IL-2 medium was performed on days 3 and 7. Overall study findings and caveats: SARS-CoV-2-reactive clonotypes rose nonsignificantly, with the median going from about 20 to 38.

An Oncomine TCR Beta short-read assay was used to sequence the DNA from cultured CD4+ T cells. From the PCR reads, TCRdb called clonotypes with MiXCR, one entry per CDR3 protein. The sample includes about 4,800 distinct CDR3 sequences, 78% of them seen just once. This clonotype was detected only a few times. Antigen: not known. Input material: CD4+ T cells from blood, cultured in vitro. This chain joins TRBV7-9 and TRBJ1-2; weak D call: TRBD1 (5 bases). The sequence came from a human donor who had recovered from COVID-19. The CDR3 loop reads CASSLAQPGVEGYTF. The CDR3 coding sequence is TGTGCCAGCAGCTTAGCGCAACCGGGGGTGGAAGGCTACACCTTC.